Detailed here is one T cell receptor (beta chain). Germline V gene data show CDR1 as ENHRY and CDR2 as SYGVKD. V was cut by 2 bases and J by 3 bases, with 5 bases left in between. This CDR3 region has 13 residues. The Seattle patients, enrolled during active infection, were followed longitudinally. Source study methods: Amplifying reference gene primers gave estimates of nucleated cell counts. TCRdb keeps only in-frame clones here, not all; method: immunoSEQ multiplex PCR. V and J calls and clone size are those listed in that table; D and trimming were worked out from the DNA. This table holds about 150,000 clones, roughly 84% found once. The sample comes from a study of blood T cell repertoires in COVID-19. Overall study: Material from acute and convalescent COVID-19 was sourced from the United States, Italy and Spain. PBMCs, B-cell-depleted T cells, or T cells were the source of the cDNA or gDNA that made up the material.

The sequence was collected from a man between 60 and 75 years old with COVID-19, enrolled during active disease. Sequencing was carried out using peripheral blood. The chain combines TRBV10-3 with TRBJ1-5; D is ambiguous. CDR3 DNA: TGTGCCATCAGTGAGACATACAATCAGCCCCAGCATTTT. Its protein is CAISETYNQPQHF.